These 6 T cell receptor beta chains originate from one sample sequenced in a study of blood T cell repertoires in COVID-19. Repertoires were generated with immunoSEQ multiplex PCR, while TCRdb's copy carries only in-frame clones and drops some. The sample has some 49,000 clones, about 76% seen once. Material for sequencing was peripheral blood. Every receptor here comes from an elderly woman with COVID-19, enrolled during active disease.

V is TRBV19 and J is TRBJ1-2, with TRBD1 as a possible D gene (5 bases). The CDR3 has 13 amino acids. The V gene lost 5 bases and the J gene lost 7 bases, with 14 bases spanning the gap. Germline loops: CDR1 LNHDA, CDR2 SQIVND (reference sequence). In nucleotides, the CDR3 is TGTGCCAGTAGTCCGGGCAGGGTGTTTGGCTACACCTTC. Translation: CASSPGRVFGYTF.

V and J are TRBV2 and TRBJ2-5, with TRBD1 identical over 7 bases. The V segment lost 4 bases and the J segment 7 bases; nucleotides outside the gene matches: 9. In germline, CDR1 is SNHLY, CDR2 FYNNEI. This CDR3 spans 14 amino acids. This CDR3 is CASSGLGTAATQYF. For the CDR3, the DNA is TGTGCCAGCAGTGGCCTCGGGACAGCGGCGACCCAGTACTTC.

The CDR3 loop reads CASSLDGTGGNTIYF. In DNA form, the CDR3 reads TGTGCCAGCTCACTCGACGGGACAGGGGGAAACACCATATATTTT. The V gene is TRBV18, the J gene TRBJ1-3, with 9 bases that match TRBD1. The V gene's germline CDR1 is KGHSH and CDR2 LQKENI. The CDR3 is 15 amino acids. Trimming cost V 4 bases and J 4 bases; bases outside gene matches: 5.

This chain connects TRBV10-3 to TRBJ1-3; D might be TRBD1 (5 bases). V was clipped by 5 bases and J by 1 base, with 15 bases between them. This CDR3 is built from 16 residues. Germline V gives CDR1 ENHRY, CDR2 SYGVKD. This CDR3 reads CAISPGPGGSGNTIYF. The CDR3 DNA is TGTGCCATCAGTCCGGGCCCGGGGGGATCTGGAAACACCATATATTTT.

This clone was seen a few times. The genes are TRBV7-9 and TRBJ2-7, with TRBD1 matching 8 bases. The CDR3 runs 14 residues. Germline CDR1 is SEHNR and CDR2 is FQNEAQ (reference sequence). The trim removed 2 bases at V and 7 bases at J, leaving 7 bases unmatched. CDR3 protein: CASSLTQGASEQYF. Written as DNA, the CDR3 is TGTGCCAGCAGCTTAACGCAGGGGGCGAGTGAGCAGTACTTC.

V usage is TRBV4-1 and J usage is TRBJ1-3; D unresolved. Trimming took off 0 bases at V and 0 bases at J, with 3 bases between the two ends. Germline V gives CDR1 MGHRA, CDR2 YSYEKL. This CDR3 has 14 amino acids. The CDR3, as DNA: TGCGCCAGCAGCCAAGACAGCTCTGGAAACACCATATATTTT. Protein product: CASSQDSSGNTIYF.